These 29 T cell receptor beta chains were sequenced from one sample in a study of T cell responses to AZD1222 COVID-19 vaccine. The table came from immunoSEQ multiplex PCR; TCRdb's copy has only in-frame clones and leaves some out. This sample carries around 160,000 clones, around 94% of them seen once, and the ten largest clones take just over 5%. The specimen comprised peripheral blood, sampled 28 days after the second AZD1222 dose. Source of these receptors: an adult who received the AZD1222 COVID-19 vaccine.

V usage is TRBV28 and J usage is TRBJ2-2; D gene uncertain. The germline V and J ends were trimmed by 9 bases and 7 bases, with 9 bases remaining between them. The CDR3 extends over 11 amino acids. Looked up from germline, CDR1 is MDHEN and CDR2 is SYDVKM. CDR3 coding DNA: TGTGCCAGTTCACTTTTCGGGGAGCTGTTTTTT. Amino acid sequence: CASSLFGELFF. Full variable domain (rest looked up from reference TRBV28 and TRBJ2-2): DVKVTQSSRYLVKRTGEKVFLECVQDMDHENMFWYRQDPGLGLRLIYFSYDVKMKEKGDIPEGYSVSREKKERFSLILESASTNQTSMYLCASSLFGELFFGEGSRLTVL.

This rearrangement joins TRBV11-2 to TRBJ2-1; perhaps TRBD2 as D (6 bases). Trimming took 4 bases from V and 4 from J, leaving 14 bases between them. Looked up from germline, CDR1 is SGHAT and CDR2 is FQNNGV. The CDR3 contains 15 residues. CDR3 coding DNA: TGTGCCAGCAGCTCCTCCCGGGACTTGTACAATGAGCAGTTCTTC. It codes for CASSSSRDLYNEQFF.

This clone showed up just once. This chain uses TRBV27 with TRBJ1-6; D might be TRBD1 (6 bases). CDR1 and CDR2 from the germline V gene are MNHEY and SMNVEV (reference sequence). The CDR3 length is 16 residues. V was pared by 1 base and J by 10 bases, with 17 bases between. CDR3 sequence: CASSLFSGAPGSPLHF. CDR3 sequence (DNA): TGTGCCAGCAGTTTATTTTCGGGGGCCCCCGGGTCACCCCTCCACTTT.

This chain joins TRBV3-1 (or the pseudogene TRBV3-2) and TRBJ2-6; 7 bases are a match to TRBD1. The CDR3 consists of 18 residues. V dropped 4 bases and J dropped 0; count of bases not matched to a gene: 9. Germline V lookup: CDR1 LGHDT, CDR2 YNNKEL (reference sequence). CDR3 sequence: CASSPRDRLTSGANVLTF. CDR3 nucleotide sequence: TGTGCCAGCAGCCCCCGGGACAGACTAACCTCTGGGGCCAACGTCCTGACTTTC.

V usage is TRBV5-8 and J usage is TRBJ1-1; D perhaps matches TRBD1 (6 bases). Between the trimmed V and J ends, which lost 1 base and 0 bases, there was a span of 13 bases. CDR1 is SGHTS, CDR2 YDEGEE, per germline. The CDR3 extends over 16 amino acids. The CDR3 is CASSLRGASLNTEAFF. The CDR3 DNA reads TGTGCCAGCAGCTTGAGGGGGGCCTCACTGAACACTGAAGCTTTCTTT.

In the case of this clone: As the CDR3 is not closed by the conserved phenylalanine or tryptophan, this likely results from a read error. CDR3 DNA sequence: TGTGCCAGCAGCTTCTTCGGAGGGCTGGGTCAGCCCCAGCATCTT. Protein: CASSFFGGLGQPQHL. This chain joins TRBV7-2 and TRBJ1-5, with D hard to call. V was shortened by 3 bases and J by 6 bases, with 15 bases between the two germline ends. CDR3 length: 15 amino acids. Germline V CDR1 and CDR2: SGHTA, FQGNSA.

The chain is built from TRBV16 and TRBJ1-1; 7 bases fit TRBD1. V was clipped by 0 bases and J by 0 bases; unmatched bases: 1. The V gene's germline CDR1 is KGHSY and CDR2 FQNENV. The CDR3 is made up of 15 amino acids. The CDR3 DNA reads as TGTGCCAGCAGCCAATCGGGACAGATGAACACTGAAGCTTTCTTT. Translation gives CASSQSGQMNTEAFF.

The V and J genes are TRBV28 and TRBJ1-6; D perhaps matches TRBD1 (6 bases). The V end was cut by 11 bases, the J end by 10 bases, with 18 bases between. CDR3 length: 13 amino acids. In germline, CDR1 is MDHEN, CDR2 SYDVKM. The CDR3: CASSRGAGSPLHF. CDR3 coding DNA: TGTGCCTCTTCGCGGGGGGCCGGGTCACCCCTCCACTTT.

CDR3 DNA sequence: TGTGCCTGGAGTGTCCTAGGTACAAAAGGGGGCGCTAATGGCTACACCTTC. Translated, it gives CAWSVLGTKGGANGYTF. V gene TRBV30 combines with J gene TRBJ1-2; 7 bases match TRBD1. The CDR3 sequence is 17 residues long. CDR1 and CDR2 from the germline V gene are GTSNPN and SVGIG (reference sequence). Germline trimming cut 0 bases from V and 6 bases from J; bases unmatched to any gene: 16.

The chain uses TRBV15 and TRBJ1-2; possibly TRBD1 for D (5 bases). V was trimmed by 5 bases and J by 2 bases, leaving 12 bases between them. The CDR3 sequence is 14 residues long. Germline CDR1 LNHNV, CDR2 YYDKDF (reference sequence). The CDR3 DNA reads TGTGCCACCAGCCCCCGGGGCCTAAACTATGGCTACACCTTC. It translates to CATSPRGLNYGYTF.

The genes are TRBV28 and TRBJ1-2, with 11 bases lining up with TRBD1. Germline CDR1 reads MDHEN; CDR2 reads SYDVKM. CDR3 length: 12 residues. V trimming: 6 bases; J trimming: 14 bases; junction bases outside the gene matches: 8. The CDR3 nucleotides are TGTGCCAGCAGAATTGGACAGGGGGCGGAGACCTTC. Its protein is CASRIGQGAETF.

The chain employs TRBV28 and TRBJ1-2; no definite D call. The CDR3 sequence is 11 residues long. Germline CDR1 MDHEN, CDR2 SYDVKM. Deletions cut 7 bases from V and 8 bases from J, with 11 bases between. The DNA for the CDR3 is TGTGCCAGCAAGACCTTACTGGGCTACACCTTC. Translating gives CASKTLLGYTF.

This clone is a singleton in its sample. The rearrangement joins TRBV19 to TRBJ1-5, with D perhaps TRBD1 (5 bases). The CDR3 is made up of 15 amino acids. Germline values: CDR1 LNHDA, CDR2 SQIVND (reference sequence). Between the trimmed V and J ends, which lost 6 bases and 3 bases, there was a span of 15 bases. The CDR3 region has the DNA TGTGCCAGTAGGATGACCGGGACCTCCAATCAGCCCCAGCATTTT. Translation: CASRMTGTSNQPQHF.

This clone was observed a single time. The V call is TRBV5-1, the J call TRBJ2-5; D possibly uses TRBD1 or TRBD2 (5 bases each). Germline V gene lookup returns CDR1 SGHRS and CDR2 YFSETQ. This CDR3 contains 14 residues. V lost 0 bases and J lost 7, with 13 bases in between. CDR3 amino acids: CASSLDGTTPTQYF. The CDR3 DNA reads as TGCGCCAGCAGCTTGGACGGGACCACACCGACCCAGTACTTC.

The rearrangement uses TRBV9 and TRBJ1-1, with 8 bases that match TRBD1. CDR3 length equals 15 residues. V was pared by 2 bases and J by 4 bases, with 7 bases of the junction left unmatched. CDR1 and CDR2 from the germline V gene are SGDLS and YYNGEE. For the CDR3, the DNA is TGTGCCAGCAGCGTTTCTCAGGGGGCGGGCACTGAAGCTTTCTTT. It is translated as CASSVSQGAGTEAFF.

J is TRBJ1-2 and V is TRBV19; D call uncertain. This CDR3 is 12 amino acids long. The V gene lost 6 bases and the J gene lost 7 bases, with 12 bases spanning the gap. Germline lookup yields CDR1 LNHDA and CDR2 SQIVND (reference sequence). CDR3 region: CASSRTLGGYTF. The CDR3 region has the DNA TGTGCCAGTAGCCGCACCCTCGGTGGCTACACCTTC.

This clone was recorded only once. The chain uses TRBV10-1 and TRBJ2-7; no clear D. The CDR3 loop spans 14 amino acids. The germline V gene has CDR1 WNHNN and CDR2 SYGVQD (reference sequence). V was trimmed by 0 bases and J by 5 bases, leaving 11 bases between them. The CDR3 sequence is CASSESIQGNEQYF. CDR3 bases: TGCGCCAGCAGTGAGTCGATACAAGGGAACGAGCAGTACTTC.

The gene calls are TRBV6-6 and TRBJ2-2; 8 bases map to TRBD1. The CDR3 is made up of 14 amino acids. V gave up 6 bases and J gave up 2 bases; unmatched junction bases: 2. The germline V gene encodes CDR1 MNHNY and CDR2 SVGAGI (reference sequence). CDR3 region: CASSRGRNTGELFF. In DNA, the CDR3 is TGTGCCAGCAGCAGGGGGCGAAACACCGGGGAGCTGTTTTTT.

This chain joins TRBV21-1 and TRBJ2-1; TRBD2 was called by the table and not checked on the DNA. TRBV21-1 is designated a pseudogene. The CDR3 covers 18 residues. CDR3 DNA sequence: TGTGCCAGCAGCTTCGGGACTAGCGGGGCCAGCTCCTACAATGAGCAGTTCTTC. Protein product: CASSFGTSGASSYNEQFF.

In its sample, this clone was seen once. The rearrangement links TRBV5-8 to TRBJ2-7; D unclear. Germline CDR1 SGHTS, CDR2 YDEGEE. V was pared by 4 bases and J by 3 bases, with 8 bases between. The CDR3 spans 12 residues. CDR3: CASSLIIYEQYF. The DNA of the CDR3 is TGTGCCAGCAGCCTAATCATCTACGAGCAGTACTTC.

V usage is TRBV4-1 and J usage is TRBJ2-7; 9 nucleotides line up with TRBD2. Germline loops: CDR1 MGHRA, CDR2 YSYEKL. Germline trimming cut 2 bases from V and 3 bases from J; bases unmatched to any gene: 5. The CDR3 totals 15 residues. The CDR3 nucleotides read TGCGCCAGCAGCCAAACTAGCGGGTTCAACTACGAGCAGTACTTC. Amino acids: CASSQTSGFNYEQYF.

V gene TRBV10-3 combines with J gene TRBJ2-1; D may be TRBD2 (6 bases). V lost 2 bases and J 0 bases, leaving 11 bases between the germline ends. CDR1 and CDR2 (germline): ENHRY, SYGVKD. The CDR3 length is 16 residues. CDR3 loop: CAISELAFSSYNEQFF. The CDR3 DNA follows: TGTGCCATCAGTGAGCTAGCGTTTAGCTCCTACAATGAGCAGTTCTTC.

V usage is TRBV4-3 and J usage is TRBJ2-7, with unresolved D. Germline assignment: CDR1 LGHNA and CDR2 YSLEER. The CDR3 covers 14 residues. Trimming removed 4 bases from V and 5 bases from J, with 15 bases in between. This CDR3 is CASSPSLQYNEQYF. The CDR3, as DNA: TGCGCCAGCAGCCCCAGCTTACAATATAACGAGCAGTACTTC.

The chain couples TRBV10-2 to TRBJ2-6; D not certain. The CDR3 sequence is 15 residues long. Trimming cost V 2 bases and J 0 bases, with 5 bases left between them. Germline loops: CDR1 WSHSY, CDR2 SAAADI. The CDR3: CASSEPASGANVLTF. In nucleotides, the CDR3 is TGCGCCAGCAGTGAGCCCGCCTCTGGGGCCAACGTCCTGACTTTC.

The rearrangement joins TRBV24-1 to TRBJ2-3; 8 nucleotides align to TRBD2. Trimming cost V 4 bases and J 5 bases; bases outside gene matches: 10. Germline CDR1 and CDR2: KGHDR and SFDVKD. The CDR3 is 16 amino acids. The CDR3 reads CATSDSLAGGIDTQYF. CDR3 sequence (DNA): TGTGCCACCAGTGACTCCCTGGCGGGGGGTATAGATACGCAGTATTTT.

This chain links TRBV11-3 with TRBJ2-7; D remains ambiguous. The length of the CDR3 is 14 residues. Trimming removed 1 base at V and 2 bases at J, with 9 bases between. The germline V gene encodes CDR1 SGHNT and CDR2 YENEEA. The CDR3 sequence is CASSLGHSTYEQYF. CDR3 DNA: TGTGCCAGCAGCTTAGGTCACAGCACCTACGAGCAGTACTTC.

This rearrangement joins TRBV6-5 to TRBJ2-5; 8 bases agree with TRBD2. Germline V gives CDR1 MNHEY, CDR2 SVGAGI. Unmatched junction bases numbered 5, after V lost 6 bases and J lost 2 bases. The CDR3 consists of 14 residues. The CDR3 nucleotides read TGTGCCAGCAGAGGCGGGAGGAAACAAGAGACCCAGTACTTC. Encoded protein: CASRGGRKQETQYF.

The DNA for the CDR3 is TGTGCCAGCAGTTACGGGGTCGGGAGCTACGAGCAGTACTTC. This encodes CASSYGVGSYEQYF. The chain uses TRBV6-2 or TRBV6-3 and TRBJ2-7; weak D call: TRBD2 (6 bases). Germline loops: CDR1 MNHEY, CDR2 SVGEGT. The germline V and J ends were trimmed by 2 bases and 3 bases, with 11 bases remaining between them. This CDR3 comprises 14 residues.

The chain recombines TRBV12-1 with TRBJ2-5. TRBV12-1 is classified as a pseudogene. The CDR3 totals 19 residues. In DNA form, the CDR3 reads TGTGCCAGCACTAATGAGGAGAGGGACGGGCAGGCCTTCCAAGAGACCCAGTACTTC. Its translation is CASTNEERDGQAFQETQYF.